A selection of T cell receptor beta chains follows, all from one sample in a study of blood T cell repertoires in COVID-19. The data were produced by immunoSEQ multiplex PCR, yet TCRdb's version contains in-frame clones alone and is incomplete. The sample consists of approximately 260,000 clones, around 89% of them appearing once. Source material: peripheral blood. These receptors were obtained from a woman aged 40 to 55 with acute or convalescent COVID-19. Each CDR3 is given with its conserved first and last residue. A D gene is named only where the DNA matches it firmly. A clone size is listed for some rows: how often the clone was seen (once, few, many), or a class if it is expanded.

TRBJ2-3 | NA | NA | TRBV10-3 | TGTGCCACCTGGATAGCCCGGAGCACAGATACGCAGTATTTT | CATWIARSTDTQYF
TRBJ2-1 | NA | NA | TRBV24-1 | TGTGCCACCATGAGCGCCCGCGGGGGCGAGCAGTTCTTC | CATMSARGGEQFF
TRBJ2-3 | NA | TRBD1 | TRBV11-2 | TGTGCCAGCAGCTTAGGGCCTGGGCAGGGGGTCACAGATACGCAGTATTTT | CASSLGPGQGVTDTQYF
TRBJ2-5 | NA | TRBD2 | TRBV6-2/TRBV6-3 | TGTGCCAGCAGCCGGTGGGATTTGTCGGGGGGTTGGGAGACCCAGTACTTC | CASSRWDLSGGWETQYF
TRBJ1-1 | NA | TRBD1 | TRBV2 | TGTGCCAGCCTTGGACAGGGGAACACTGAAGCTTTCTTT | CASLGQGNTEAFF
TRBJ2-6 | NA | TRBD1 | TRBV5-1 | TGCGCCAGCAGCTTGGGGGGACAGGCTGGGGCCAACGTCCTGACTTTC | CASSLGGQAGANVLTF
TRBJ1-1 | NA | NA | TRBV6-6 | TGTGCCAGCGCACAGCACGAAGCTTTCTTT | CASAQHEAFF
TRBJ2-5 | few | TRBD2 | TRBV4-1 | TGCGCCAGCAGCCAAGATCGCACGGGGGGGCGGGAGACCCAGTACTTC | CASSQDRTGGRETQYF
TRBJ1-6 | NA | NA | TRBV6-5 | TGTGCCAGCAGTTACAGGGGAAATAATTCACCCCTCCACTTT | CASSYRGNNSPLHF
TRBJ2-1 | few | TRBD1 | TRBV7-9 | TGTGCCAGCAGCCCGCGGGACAGGGAGTATGAGCAGTTCTTC | CASSPRDREYEQFF